This T cell receptor beta chain was identified in a study of blood T cells in healthy people across ages. In the case of this clonotype: Its target is unknown.

Through a sample-barcoded 5' primer and a J-beta primer mix, a second PCR was run for roughly 7 to 11 cycles. TCRdb re-called the 5' RACE reads through MiXCR, storing one row per CDR3 protein. The profile covers about 1.1 million distinct CDR3 sequences, with roughly two fifths appearing a single time and less than 15% taken by the ten largest. Study-level findings and limits: Investigators viewed diversity estimates from one million T cells as underestimates, the study reported.

Donor samples were obtained from healthy Caucasian individuals from Russia, aged 6 to 90. This TCR was sampled from a man younger than 30 in good health. The specimen sequenced was blood.

CDR3 in DNA: TGTGCCATGGGCAACAGGGGGAACACCGGGGAGCTGTTTTTT. Its translation: CAMGNRGNTGELFF. The chain links TRBV10-3 to TRBJ2-2, with TRBD1 identical over 7 bases. In germline, CDR1 is ENHRY, CDR2 SYGVKD. The J segment lost 1 base and the V segment lost 9 bases, leaving 5 bases of the junction unmatched. The CDR3 is made up of 14 amino acids.